Each of the 20 T cell receptor beta chains below was sequenced from the same sample in a study of T-cell memory formation after mild COVID-19. One entry per CDR3 protein results from TCRdb running MiXCR on the 5' RACE reads. The data hold tens of thousands of distinct CDR3 sequences, with more than 11% observed a single time. Sequencing was carried out using PBMCs or a T cell subset sorted from them (not recorded which). These receptors were collected from an adult woman who had mild COVID-19 (a few samples of this study predate the infection). Cell type and time point are not known.

V and J are TRBV7-9 and TRBJ2-1; 11 bases fit TRBD2. The germline V gene has CDR1 SEHNR and CDR2 FQNEAQ (reference sequence). The CDR3 is 17 residues long. The V gene end was trimmed by 4 bases and the J gene end by 3 bases; junction bases not matched to a gene: 8. DNA of the CDR3: TGTGCCAGCAGCTCCTCGACTAGCGGGAAATTCTACAATGAGCAGTTCTTC. This sequence encodes CASSSSTSGKFYNEQFF.

The gene calls are TRBV7-2 and TRBJ2-5; 12 positions agree with TRBD2. The CDR3 loop spans 18 amino acids. Germline V gene sequence: CDR1 SGHTA, CDR2 FQGNSA. J was trimmed by 5 bases and V by 1 base; bases with no gene match: 11. CDR3 DNA sequence: TGTGCCAGCAGCTTAGAGGTGCTAGCGGGAGGGCCGGGGGAGACCCAGTACTTC. Translating gives CASSLEVLAGGPGETQYF.

This clonotype was detected only a few times. The chain is built from TRBV3-1 and TRBJ2-7, with 9 bases aligning to TRBD1. Trimming at V came to 0 bases and at J to 7 bases, leaving 4 bases not matched to a gene. The CDR3 has 14 amino acids. Germline CDR1 LGHDT, CDR2 YNNKEL (reference sequence). CDR3 coding DNA: TGTGCCAGCAGCCAAGATTCCGGGACAGGGGAGCAGTACTTC. Protein product: CASSQDSGTGEQYF.

The J gene is TRBJ2-5, the V gene TRBV7-2; D unresolved. Trimming shortened V by 5 bases and J by 10 bases, and 11 bases separated the two germline ends. This CDR3 is 11 amino acids long. Germline V gene sequence: CDR1 SGHTA, CDR2 FQGNSA. The CDR3 sequence: CASSLGIDQYF. In DNA, the CDR3 is TGTGCCAGCAGCCTAGGGATAGACCAGTACTTC. Full variable domain (rest looked up from reference TRBV7-2 and TRBJ2-5): GAGVSQSPSNKVTEKGKDVELRCDPISGHTALYWYRQSLGQGLEFLIYFQGNSAPDKSGLPSDRFSAERTGGSVSTLTIQRTQQEDSAVYLCASSLGIDQYFGPGTRLLVL.

The chain combines TRBV5-1 with TRBJ1-2, with D possibly being TRBD1 (5 bases). V was clipped by 4 bases and J by 3 bases, with 16 bases between them. The CDR3 runs 15 residues. The V gene's germline CDR1 is SGHRS and CDR2 YFSETQ. CDR3 residues: CASSQDWEGDYGYTF. For the CDR3, the DNA is TGCGCCAGCAGCCAGGACTGGGAAGGGGACTATGGCTACACCTTC. The full variable domain, with the rest looked up from reference TRBV5-1 and TRBJ1-2, is KAGVTQTPRYLIKTRGQQVTLSCSPISGHRSVSWYQQTPGQGLQFLFEYFSETQRNKGNFPGRFSGRQFSNSRSEMNVSTLELGDSALYLCASSQDWEGDYGYTFGSGTRLTVV.

This clonotype was detected once. The chain couples TRBV7-2 to TRBJ2-2; no clear D. Germline values: CDR1 SGHTA, CDR2 FQGNSA. This CDR3 has 12 residues. V lost 4 bases to trimming and J lost 6 bases, with 6 bases between them. CDR3 coding DNA: TGTGCCAGCAGCTCGGTCGCCGGGGAGCTGTTTTTT. Its translation: CASSSVAGELFF.

The chain links TRBV25-1 to TRBJ2-3; tentative D call: TRBD2 (6 bases). The CDR3 consists of 23 residues. Germline CDR1 is MGHDK and CDR2 is SYGVNS. The V gene lost 5 bases and the J gene lost 2 bases, with 38 bases spanning the gap. The CDR3 region has the DNA TGTGCCAGCAGTCCGTATGCTAGCGCTGACCCCCCGGCGCCATCCCCTGTCACAGATACGCAGTATTTT. Translated: CASSPYASADPPAPSPVTDTQYF.

The rearrangement links TRBV29-1 to TRBJ1-2; a weak D match, TRBD1 (6 bases). V dropped 4 bases and J dropped 3 bases, with 15 bases sitting between them. The CDR3 sequence is 14 residues long. CDR1 is SQVTM, CDR2 ANQGSEA, per germline. DNA for the CDR3: TGCAGCGTTGTGGCAGGGGCGTTGGACTATGGCTACACCTTC. Its protein is CSVVAGALDYGYTF.

The table lists this clonotype with a few counts. The rearrangement links TRBV5-1 to TRBJ1-1, with D hard to call. The CDR3 length is 15 residues. V was cut by 3 bases and J by 4 bases, with 16 bases left in between. Germline values: CDR1 SGHRS, CDR2 YFSETQ. CDR3 in amino acids: CASSWSTGIGTEAFF. In nucleotides, the CDR3 is TGCGCCAGCAGCTGGTCAACCGGGATTGGCACTGAAGCTTTCTTT.

This clonotype was detected only a few times. V usage is TRBV7-9 and J usage is TRBJ1-5; 10 nucleotides agree with TRBD1. The germline CDR1 and CDR2 sequences are SEHNR and FQNEAQ (reference sequence). V gave up 1 base and J gave up 0 bases; unmatched junction bases: 6. There are 18 residues in the CDR3. CDR3 region: CASSLGGQGVYSNQPQHF. In nucleotides, the CDR3 is TGTGCCAGCAGCTTAGGAGGACAGGGGGTATATAGCAATCAGCCCCAGCATTTT.

The chain joins TRBV6-5 to TRBJ2-3, with TRBD2 matching over 10 bases. With V trimmed by 5 bases and J by 3 bases, 5 bases remained unmatched. This CDR3 has 15 residues. Germline CDR1 reads MNHEY; CDR2 reads SVGAGI. The CDR3 sequence is CASSTGLAITDTQYF. The CDR3 DNA reads TGTGCCAGCAGTACGGGACTAGCGATAACAGATACGCAGTATTTT.

This clonotype was seen more than once but under ten times. DNA of the CDR3: TGTGCCAGCAGCTCCCCCAGGGACTCCTCTATGGGTGATGAGCAGTTCTTC. Translated: CASSSPRDSSMGDEQFF. V gene TRBV7-9 combines with J gene TRBJ2-1; D is possibly TRBD2 (6 bases). V lost 4 bases to trimming and J lost 8 bases, with 24 bases between them. CDR3 length: 17 residues. Germline lookup yields CDR1 SEHNR and CDR2 FQNEAQ (reference sequence).

V gene TRBV4-1 combines with J gene TRBJ1-5; no clear D. Per germline, CDR1 MGHRA and CDR2 YSYEKL. CDR3 size: 16 residues. The V end was cut by 0 bases, the J end by 2 bases, with 11 bases between. CDR3 region: CASSQDQERGNQPQHF. The CDR3 DNA is TGCGCCAGCAGCCAAGATCAGGAGAGGGGCAATCAGCCCCAGCATTTT.

The CDR3 region has the DNA TGTGCCTGGAGTGTACGGGGGCCCCAGTTCTTC. It codes for CAWSVRGPQFF. This chain links TRBV30 with TRBJ2-1; tentatively, D is TRBD1 or TRBD2 (6 bases each). Germline CDR1 is GTSNPN and CDR2 is SVGIG (reference sequence). The CDR3 extends over 11 amino acids. With 0 bases removed from V and 13 bases from J, the gap between germline ends came to 10 bases. The whole variable domain, remainder taken from reference TRBV30 and TRBJ2-1, is SQTIHQWPATLVQPVGSPLSLECTVEGTSNPNLYWYRQAAGRGLQLLFYSVGIGQISSEVPQNLSASRPQDRQFILSSKKLLLSDSGFYLCAWSVRGPQFFGPGTRLTVL.

V and J are TRBV4-3 and TRBJ2-7; 8 bases match TRBD1. The CDR3 spans 16 residues. With V trimmed by 0 bases and J by 2 bases, 6 bases remained unmatched. In germline, CDR1 is LGHNA, CDR2 YSLEER. As DNA, the CDR3 is TGCGCCAGCAGCCAAGATCCGGACAGGGCAACCTACGAGCAGTACTTC. It yields the protein CASSQDPDRATYEQYF.

This clonotype showed up just a few times. V usage is TRBV20-1 and J usage is TRBJ2-5; 14 positions agree with TRBD2. Germline values: CDR1 DFQATT, CDR2 SNEGSKA (reference sequence). The CDR3 consists of 15 residues. J lost 1 base, V lost 3 bases, and 1 base had no gene match. For the CDR3, the DNA is TGCAGTGCTAGGGGACTAGCGGGAGTCCAAGAGACCCAGTACTTC. It is translated as CSARGLAGVQETQYF.

This sequence joins TRBV29-1 and TRBJ2-1, with D possibly being TRBD1 (6 bases). Germline V gene lookup returns CDR1 SQVTM and CDR2 ANQGSEA. V gave up 2 bases and J gave up 4 bases, with 15 bases separating them. This CDR3 contains 15 residues. The CDR3 spells CSVEIPGQAYNEQFF. DNA of the CDR3: TGCAGCGTTGAAATTCCGGGACAAGCATACAATGAGCAGTTCTTC.

V gene TRBV4-2 combines with J gene TRBJ2-4; the match to TRBD2 covers 9 bases. The J segment lost 2 bases and the V segment lost 3 bases, leaving 20 bases of the junction unmatched. The CDR3 covers 21 residues. Germline loops: CDR1 LGHNA, CDR2 YNFKEQ. The CDR3 nucleotides read TGTGCCAGCAGCCACGAAATAGTTTGGGTAGGGACTAGCCGACCCAAAAACATTCAGTACTTC. Translated, it gives CASSHEIVWVGTSRPKNIQYF.

The sample holds many counts of this clonotype. The chain joins TRBV12-3 or TRBV12-4 to TRBJ2-3; 15 positions agree with TRBD2. The CDR3 is made up of 16 amino acids. Unmatched junction bases numbered 4, after V lost 5 bases and J lost 4 bases. The CDR3 DNA reads as TGTGCCAGCAGTCCGGGACTAGCGGGGGGTCCAGATACGCAGTATTTT. Its protein is CASSPGLAGGPDTQYF.

CDR3 DNA: TGCAGTGCTAGAGAGGCAGGGCCCTCCTACGAGCAGTACTTC. Translated: CSAREAGPSYEQYF. V and J are TRBV20-1 and TRBJ2-7; a possible D gene is TRBD1 (5 bases). CDR1 and CDR2 (germline): DFQATT, SNEGSKA (reference sequence). V was shortened by 0 bases and J by 0 bases, with 9 bases between the two germline ends. This CDR3 region has 14 residues.